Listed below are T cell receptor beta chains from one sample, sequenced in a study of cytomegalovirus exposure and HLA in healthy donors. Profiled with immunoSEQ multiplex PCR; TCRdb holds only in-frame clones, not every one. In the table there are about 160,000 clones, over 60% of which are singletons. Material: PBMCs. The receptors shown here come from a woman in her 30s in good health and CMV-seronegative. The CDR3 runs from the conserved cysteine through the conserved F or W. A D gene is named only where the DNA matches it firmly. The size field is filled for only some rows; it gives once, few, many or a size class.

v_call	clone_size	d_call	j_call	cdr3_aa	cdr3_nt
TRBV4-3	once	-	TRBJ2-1	CASSQGVALVNEQFF	TGCGCCAGCAGTCAAGGAGTGGCACTAGTCAATGAGCAGTTCTTC
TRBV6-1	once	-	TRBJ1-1	CASSEGSPQYTEAFF	TGTGCCAGCAGTGAAGGCTCTCCCCAGTACACTGAAGCTTTCTTT
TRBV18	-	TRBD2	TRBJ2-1	CASSKTEVAGNNEQFF	TGTGCCAGCTCAAAAACGGAGGTAGCGGGAAACAATGAGCAGTTCTTC
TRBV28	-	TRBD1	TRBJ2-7	CASSLRLGQGASYEQYF	TGTGCCAGCAGCCTTAGATTGGGACAGGGGGCATCCTACGAGCAGTACTTC
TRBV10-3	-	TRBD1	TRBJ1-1	CAISDSGQGNTEAFF	TGTGCCATCAGTGATAGTGGACAGGGCAACACTGAAGCTTTCTTT
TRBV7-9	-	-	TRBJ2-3	CASSTRLNTQYF	TGTGCCAGCAGCACCCGACTTAATACGCAGTATTTT
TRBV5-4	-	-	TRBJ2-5	CASSEASTRETQYF	TGTGCCAGCAGCGAGGCTTCGACGAGAGAGACCCAGTACTTC
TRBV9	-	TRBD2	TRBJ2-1	CASSVAPSGGDEQFF	TGTGCCAGCAGCGTAGCTCCTAGCGGGGGTGATGAGCAGTTCTTC
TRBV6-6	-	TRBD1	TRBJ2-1	CASSYPGQGATNEQFF	TGTGCCAGCAGTTACCCGGGACAGGGGGCGACCAATGAGCAGTTCTTC
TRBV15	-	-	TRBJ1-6	CATSISLRGSSPLHF	TGTGCCACCAGCATTAGCCTCAGGGGCAGTTCACCCCTCCACTTT
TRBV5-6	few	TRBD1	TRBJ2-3	CASSYGTGRADTQYF	TGTGCCAGCAGCTACGGGACAGGGAGAGCAGATACGCAGTATTTT
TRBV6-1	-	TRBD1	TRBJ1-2	CASSDRTGGLYGYTF	TGTGCCAGCAGTGATCGGACAGGGGGCCTCTATGGCTACACCTTC
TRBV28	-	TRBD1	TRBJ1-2	CASTVSGTGYLYGYTF	TGTGCCAGCACAGTTTCCGGGACAGGGTATCTATATGGCTACACCTTC
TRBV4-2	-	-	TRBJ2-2	CASSQDNVAIGELFF	TGTGCCAGCAGCCAAGATAATGTGGCCATCGGGGAGCTGTTTTTT
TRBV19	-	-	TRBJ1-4	CASSIGAATNEKLFF	TGTGCCAGTAGTATAGGGGCTGCAACTAATGAAAAACTGTTTTTT
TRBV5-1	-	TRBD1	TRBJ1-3	CASSQGQGPGNTIYF	TGCGCCAGCAGCCAGGGACAGGGCCCTGGAAACACCATATATTTT
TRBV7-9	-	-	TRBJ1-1	CSSSFRGNTEAFF	TGTTCCAGCAGCTTTCGGGGAAACACTGAAGCTTTCTTT